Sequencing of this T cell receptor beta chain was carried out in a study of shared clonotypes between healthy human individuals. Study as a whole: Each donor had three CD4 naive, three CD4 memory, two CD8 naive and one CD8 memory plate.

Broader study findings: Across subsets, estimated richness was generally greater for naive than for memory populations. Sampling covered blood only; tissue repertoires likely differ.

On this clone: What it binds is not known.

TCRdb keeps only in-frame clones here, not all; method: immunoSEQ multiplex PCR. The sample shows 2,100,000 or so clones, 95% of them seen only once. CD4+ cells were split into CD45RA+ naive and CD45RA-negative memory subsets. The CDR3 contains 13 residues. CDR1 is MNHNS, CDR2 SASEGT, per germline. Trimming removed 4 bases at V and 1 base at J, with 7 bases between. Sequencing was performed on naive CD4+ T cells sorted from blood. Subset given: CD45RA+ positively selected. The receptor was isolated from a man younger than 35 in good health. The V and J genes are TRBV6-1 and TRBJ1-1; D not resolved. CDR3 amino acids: CASSVPGNTEAFF. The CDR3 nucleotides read TGTGCCAGCAGTGTCCCCGGGAACACTGAAGCTTTCTTT.